Listed below are T cell receptor beta chains from one sample, sequenced in a study of technical replicates of blood from a few donors. The assay was immunoSEQ multiplex PCR, and TCRdb's table has in-frame clones only and misses some. Of over 10,000 clones listed, around 86% are singletons. Sequencing was performed on PBMCs. Every receptor here comes from a human donor in good health. The CDR3 runs from the conserved cysteine through the conserved F or W. The order of the fields is D gene, J gene, clone size, V gene, CDR3 DNA, CDR3 protein. The D gene is left open where the match is weak. Rows give clone size only sometimes, using once, few, many, or a class for an expanded clone.

D: -
J: TRBJ1-5
size: few
V: TRBV7-9
DNA: TGTGCCAGCAGCTTAGCCCTCAATCAGCCCCAGCATTTT
CDR3: CASSLALNQPQHF

D: TRBD2
J: TRBJ2-3
size: -
V: TRBV7-2
DNA: TGTGCCAGCAGCTTAGGGACTAGCGGGAGAACAGATACGCAGTATTTT
CDR3: CASSLGTSGRTDTQYF

D: -
J: TRBJ1-5
size: few
V: TRBV30
DNA: TGTGCCTGGAGTGTACTCGGCCGCGCGGGAGGGGGGCCCCAGCATTTT
CDR3: CAWSVLGRAGGGPQHF

D: -
J: TRBJ2-7
size: once
V: TRBV4-2
DNA: TGTGCCAGCAGCCATGTGGACTCCAACACAGAATCCTACGAGCAGTACTTC
CDR3: CASSHVDSNTESYEQYF

D: -
J: TRBJ1-5
size: few
V: TRBV10-3
DNA: TGTGCCATCAGTGAGTCCCCGGGGGGTAGCAATCAGCCCCAGCATTTT
CDR3: CAISESPGGSNQPQHF

D: -
J: TRBJ2-2
size: -
V: TRBV11-2
DNA: TGTGCCAGCAGCTTACATCTTCAGTCCGGGGAGCTGTTTTTT
CDR3: CASSLHLQSGELFF

D: -
J: TRBJ1-1
size: -
V: TRBV7-9
DNA: TGTGCCAGCAGCCTACCGATGAACACTGAAGCTTTCTTT
CDR3: CASSLPMNTEAFF

D: -
J: TRBJ1-1
size: -
V: TRBV5-4
DNA: TGTGCCAGCAGCTTCGCGGGGGAAGCTTTCTTT
CDR3: CASSFAGEAFF

D: -
J: TRBJ2-1
size: -
V: TRBV27
DNA: TGTGCCAGCAGTTTAGACACGGATAGCTCCTACAATGAGCAGTTCTTC
CDR3: CASSLDTDSSYNEQFF

D: TRBD1
J: TRBJ2-1
size: -
V: TRBV5-1
DNA: TGCGCCAGCAGCCTGGGACAGGGAGACAATGAGCAGTTCTTC
CDR3: CASSLGQGDNEQFF

D: -
J: TRBJ1-4
size: -
V: TRBV6-5
DNA: TGTGCCAGCAGTTACTCGCCTGGGGGGAATGAAAAACTGTTTTTT
CDR3: CASSYSPGGNEKLFF

D: TRBD1
J: TRBJ1-2
size: -
V: TRBV30
DNA: TGTGCCTGGAATCCGGGACAGGGGTATGGCTACACCTTC
CDR3: CAWNPGQGYGYTF

D: -
J: TRBJ1-1
size: -
V: TRBV7-8
DNA: TGTGCCAGCAGCTTTAAAGGGGGGGACACTGAAGCTTTCTTT
CDR3: CASSFKGGDTEAFF

D: TRBD1
J: TRBJ2-7
size: -
V: TRBV6-5
DNA: TGTGCCAGCAGCGAACAGGGGGCCGCGGCCGAGCAGTACTTC
CDR3: CASSEQGAAAEQYF

D: -
J: TRBJ2-1
size: -
V: TRBV7-3
DNA: TGTGCCAGCGGGCCATCCTACAATGAGCAGTTCTTC
CDR3: CASGPSYNEQFF

D: -
J: TRBJ2-4
size: -
V: TRBV10-1
DNA: TGCGCCAGCAGCCCCCGGACAGAAGCCAAAAACATTCAGTACTTC
CDR3: CASSPRTEAKNIQYF

D: -
J: TRBJ2-1
size: -
V: TRBV21-1
DNA: TGTGCCAGCAGCGGAGCTGATGAGCAGTTCTTC
CDR3: CASSGADEQFF

D: -
J: TRBJ2-3
size: -
V: TRBV5-4
DNA: TGTGCCAGCAGCTTGGAGTGGCAGGGGGGAGATACGCAGTATTTT
CDR3: CASSLEWQGGDTQYF

D: TRBD1
J: TRBJ2-2
size: -
V: TRBV7-7
DNA: TGTGCCAGCAGCTTCGGGACAGGGACCACCGGGGAGCTGTTTTTT
CDR3: CASSFGTGTTGELFF

D: TRBD1
J: TRBJ1-1
size: once
V: TRBV19
DNA: TGTGCCAGTAATCCGGACAGGGGCAGGGGTGTTGAAGCTTTCTTT
CDR3: CASNPDRGRGVEAFF

D: -
J: TRBJ1-3
size: -
V: TRBV10-3
DNA: TGTGCCATCAGTGAGTCGTCGCGGGGGGCTGGAGGAAACACCATATATTTT
CDR3: CAISESSRGAGGNTIYF

D: -
J: TRBJ2-5
size: once
V: TRBV7-3
DNA: TGTGCCAGCAGCGGCGACAGTCAAGAGACCCAGTACTTC
CDR3: CASSGDSQETQYF

D: -
J: TRBJ2-3
size: -
V: TRBV2
DNA: TGTGCCAGCGTCCCAGCGAGAAGCACAGATACGCAGTATTTT
CDR3: CASVPARSTDTQYF

D: -
J: TRBJ2-1
size: -
V: TRBV10-1
DNA: TGCGCCAGCAGTGAGTGGGCAGGGCGAAATGAGCAGTTCTTC
CDR3: CASSEWAGRNEQFF

D: TRBD1
J: TRBJ1-3
size: -
V: TRBV20-1
DNA: TGCAGGGGGACAGGGGGAAACACCATATATTTT
CDR3: CRGTGGNTIYF

D: TRBD2
J: TRBJ2-2
size: -
V: TRBV7-2
DNA: TGTGCCAGCAGGGGGGGAGGGGACACCGGGGAGCTGTTTTTT
CDR3: CASRGGGDTGELFF

D: TRBD1
J: TRBJ1-4
size: -
V: TRBV29-1
DNA: TGCAGCGTTGAAAAGGACAGGGGTGAAAAACTGTTTTTT
CDR3: CSVEKDRGEKLFF

D: TRBD2
J: TRBJ2-2
size: -
V: TRBV15
DNA: TGTGCCACGAACCCGGGACTAGCGGGTACCGGGGAGCTGTTTTTT
CDR3: CATNPGLAGTGELFF

D: -
J: TRBJ1-2
size: few
V: TRBV4-2
DNA: TGTGCCAGCAGCCAAGATCTTGGGACACGGAATAACTATGGCTACACCTTC
CDR3: CASSQDLGTRNNYGYTF

D: TRBD1
J: TRBJ2-7
size: -
V: TRBV7-9
DNA: TGTGCCAGCAGCTTTTCAGGGGGCAACGAGCAGTACTTC
CDR3: CASSFSGGNEQYF

D: TRBD2
J: TRBJ2-2
size: -
V: TRBV11-3
DNA: TGTGCCAGCAGCTTAGGGGTATTCCCGAGCGGGAGGGCCGACGGGGAGCTGTTTTTT
CDR3: CASSLGVFPSGRADGELFF

D: -
J: TRBJ2-1
size: -
V: TRBV18
DNA: TGTGCCAGCTCCTCCCTGGAGGGCCGCAATGAGCAGTTCTTC
CDR3: CASSSLEGRNEQFF

D: -
J: TRBJ1-5
size: -
V: TRBV6-5
DNA: TGTGCCAGCAGCCACGGAGGGAATCAGCCCCAGCATTTT
CDR3: CASSHGGNQPQHF

D: TRBD1
J: TRBJ1-2
size: -
V: TRBV4-1
DNA: TGCGCCAGCAGCCAACCGGGACAGGGAAGGGACTATGGCTACACCTTC
CDR3: CASSQPGQGRDYGYTF

D: TRBD2
J: TRBJ2-2
size: -
V: TRBV19
DNA: TGTGCCAGTAGGAAACTAGCGAGCGACGGGGAGCTGTTTTTT
CDR3: CASRKLASDGELFF